A single count supports the clone carrying this TCR beta chain. CDR3 length: 17 residues. V was clipped by 6 bases and J by 2 bases; unmatched bases: 12. The germline V gene has CDR1 SEHNR and CDR2 FQNEAQ (reference sequence). This record belongs to a study of blood T cell repertoires in COVID-19. Background on the study: Donors in the United States, Italy and Spain gave samples during acute or convalescent COVID-19. PBMCs, B-cell-depleted T cells, or T cells were the source of the cDNA or gDNA that made up the material.

Under the authors' procedure: How many nucleated cells were present was estimated from reference gene primer amplification. Generated by immunoSEQ multiplex PCR, the TCRdb table keeps only in-frame clones and is missing some. From that table come the V and J calls and clone size; the DNA was used to work out D and trimming. The data hold roughly 250,000 clones, with about 85% observed a single time. The chain links TRBV7-9 to TRBJ2-1; 8 bases map to TRBD1. Source material: peripheral blood. The TCR sequence derives from a human donor with COVID-19, enrolled during active disease. The donor label of this sample is uncertain. The CDR3 is CASRQQRPGQAYNEQFF. The CDR3 nucleotides read TGTGCCAGCAGACAACAACGCCCGGGACAGGCCTACAATGAGCAGTTCTTC.